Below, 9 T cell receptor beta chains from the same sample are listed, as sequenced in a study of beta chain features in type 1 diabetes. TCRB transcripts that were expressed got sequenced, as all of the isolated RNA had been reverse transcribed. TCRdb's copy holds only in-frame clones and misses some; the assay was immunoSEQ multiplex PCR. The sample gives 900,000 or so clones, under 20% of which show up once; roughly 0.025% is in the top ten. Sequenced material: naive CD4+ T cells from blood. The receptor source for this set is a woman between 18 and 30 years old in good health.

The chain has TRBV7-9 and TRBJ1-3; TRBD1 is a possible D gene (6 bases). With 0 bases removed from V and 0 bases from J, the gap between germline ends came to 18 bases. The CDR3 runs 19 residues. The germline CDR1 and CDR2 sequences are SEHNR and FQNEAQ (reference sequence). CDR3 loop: CASSLAPRGAKLSGNTIYF. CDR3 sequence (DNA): TGTGCCAGCAGCTTAGCGCCCCGGGGGGCAAAACTCTCTGGAAACACCATATATTTT. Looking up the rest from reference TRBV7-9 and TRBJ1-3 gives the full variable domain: DTGVSQNPRHKITKRGQNVTFRCDPISEHNRLYWYRQTLGQGPEFLTYFQNEAQLEKSRLLSDRFSAERPKGSFSTLEIQRTEQGDSAMYLCASSLAPRGAKLSGNTIYFGEGSWLTVV.

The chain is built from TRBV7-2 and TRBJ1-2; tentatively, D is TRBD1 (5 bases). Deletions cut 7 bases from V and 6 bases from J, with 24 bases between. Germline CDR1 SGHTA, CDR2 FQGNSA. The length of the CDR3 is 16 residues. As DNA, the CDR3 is TGTGCCAGCACTCCGTGGGGGGTCTCCGTTTTAAATGGCTACACCTTC. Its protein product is CASTPWGVSVLNGYTF.

The CDR3 here is CASRASNYGYTF. The CDR3 bases are TGTGCCAGCAGGGCGTCTAACTATGGCTACACCTTC. The chain uses TRBV28 and TRBJ1-2; no clear D gene. V was pared by 6 bases and J by 0 bases, with 5 bases between. The germline V gene encodes CDR1 MDHEN and CDR2 SYDVKM. CDR3 length: 12 amino acids.

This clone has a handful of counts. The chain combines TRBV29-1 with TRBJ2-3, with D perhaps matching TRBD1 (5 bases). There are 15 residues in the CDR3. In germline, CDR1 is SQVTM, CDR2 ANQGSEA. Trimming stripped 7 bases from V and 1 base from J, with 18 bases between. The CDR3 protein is CSAKWTSPGTDTQYF. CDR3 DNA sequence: TGCAGCGCCAAATGGACATCTCCAGGCACAGATACGCAGTATTTT.

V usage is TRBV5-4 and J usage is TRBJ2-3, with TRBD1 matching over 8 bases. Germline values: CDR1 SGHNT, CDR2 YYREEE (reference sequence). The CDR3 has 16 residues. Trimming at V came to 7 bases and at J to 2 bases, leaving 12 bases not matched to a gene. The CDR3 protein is CASGGTGSPATDTQYF. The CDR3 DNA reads TGTGCCAGCGGGGGGACAGGATCTCCGGCCACAGATACGCAGTATTTT.

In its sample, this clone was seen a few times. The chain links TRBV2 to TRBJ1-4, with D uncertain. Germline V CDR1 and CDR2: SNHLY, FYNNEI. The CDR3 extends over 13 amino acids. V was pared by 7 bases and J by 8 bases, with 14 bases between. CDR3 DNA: TGTGCCAGCACGAGGAGGGAGCGCGAAAAACTGTTTTTT. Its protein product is CASTRREREKLFF.

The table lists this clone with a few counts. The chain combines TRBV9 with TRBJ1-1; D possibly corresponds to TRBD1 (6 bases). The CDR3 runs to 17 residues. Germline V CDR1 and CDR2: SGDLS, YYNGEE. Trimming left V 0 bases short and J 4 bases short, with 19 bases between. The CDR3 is CASSVGAGAGWSTEAFF. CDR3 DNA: TGTGCCAGCAGCGTAGGTGCGGGGGCGGGTTGGAGCACTGAAGCTTTCTTT.

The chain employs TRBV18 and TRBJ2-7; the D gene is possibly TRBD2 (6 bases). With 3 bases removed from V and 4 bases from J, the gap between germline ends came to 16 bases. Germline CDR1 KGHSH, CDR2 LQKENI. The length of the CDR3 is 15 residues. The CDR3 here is CASSPDWDSNYEQYF. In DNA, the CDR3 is TGTGCCAGCTCACCGGACTGGGACTCCAATTACGAGCAGTACTTC.

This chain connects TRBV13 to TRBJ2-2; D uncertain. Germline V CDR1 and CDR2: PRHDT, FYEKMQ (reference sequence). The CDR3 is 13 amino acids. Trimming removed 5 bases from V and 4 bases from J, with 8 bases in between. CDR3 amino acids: CASSREATGELFF. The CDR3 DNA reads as TGTGCCAGCAGCCGAGAAGCCACCGGGGAGCTGTTTTTT.